Listed below are T cell receptor beta chains from one sample, sequenced in a study of beta chain features in type 1 diabetes. TCRdb keeps only in-frame clones here, not all; method: immunoSEQ multiplex PCR. The sample holds nearly 350,000 clones, around 8% seen once. Material for sequencing was central memory CD4+ T cells from blood. The receptors stem from a woman aged 18 to 35 in good health. Both conserved end residues are part of each CDR3. D genes are given only for firm matches. Expanded clones get a size class; other rows say once, few or many, or leave the size out.

v_gene	abundance	d_gene	j_gene	CDR3aa	CDR3nt
TRBV5-4	few	TRBD2	TRBJ2-1	CASSPRGRAGSSYNEQFF	TGTGCCAGCAGCCCCCGCGGGCGAGCGGGGAGCTCCTACAATGAGCAGTTCTTC
TRBV28	few	-	TRBJ2-4	CASKPEGAAKNIQYF	TGTGCCAGCAAACCGGAGGGGGCGGCCAAAAACATTCAGTACTTC
TRBV18	few	-	TRBJ2-6	CASSPDNSGANVLTF	TGTGCCAGCTCACCTGACAACTCTGGGGCCAACGTCCTGACTTTC
TRBV2	few	TRBD1	TRBJ2-5	CASRRDRGEGETQYF	TGTGCCAGCAGAAGGGACAGGGGGGAGGGAGAGACCCAGTACTTC
TRBV6-5	once	TRBD1	TRBJ1-1	CASRWTGDTEAFF	TGTGCCAGCCGGTGGACAGGGGACACTGAAGCTTTCTTT
TRBV7-9	few	-	TRBJ1-4	CASSLTGTTNEKLFF	TGTGCCAGCAGCTTAACAGGAACAACTAATGAAAAACTGTTTTTT
TRBV10-3	-	TRBD1	TRBJ1-1	CAISDRGQQNTEAFF	TGTGCCATCAGTGATAGGGGACAGCAAAACACTGAAGCTTTCTTT
TRBV27	-	-	TRBJ1-3	CASSFRLNPGNTIYF	TGTGCCAGCAGTTTCAGGTTAAATCCTGGAAACACCATATATTTT
TRBV29-1	-	TRBD1	TRBJ2-7	CSVDTGGDEQYF	TGCAGCGTTGATACAGGGGGCGACGAGCAGTACTTC
TRBV5-1	-	-	TRBJ2-7	CASSLGRYYEQYF	TGCGCCAGCAGCTTAGGCAGATACTACGAGCAGTACTTC
TRBV5-5	few	TRBD2	TRBJ2-5	CASSFEPGLALETQYF	TGTGCCAGCAGCTTCGAACCGGGACTAGCGTTAGAGACCCAGTACTTC
TRBV5-4	-	-	TRBJ2-5	CASSLKNEETQYF	TGTGCCAGCAGCTTGAAGAACGAAGAGACCCAGTACTTC
TRBV20-1	few	-	TRBJ1-5	CSARAASQHF	TGCAGTGCTAGAGCGGCCTCCCAGCATTTT
TRBV28	-	TRBD2	TRBJ2-3	CASSRRTSGDTQYF	TGTGCCAGCAGCCGACGGACTAGCGGGGATACGCAGTATTTT
TRBV21-1	few	-	TRBJ2-5	CASSKREAAGVQETQYF	TGTGCCAGCAGCAAAAGAGAGGCAGCAGGGGTCCAAGAGACCCAGTACTTC
TRBV5-1	few	-	TRBJ2-5	CASRGAVQETQYF	TGCGCCAGCCGAGGAGCGGTACAAGAGACCCAGTACTTC
TRBV6-1	few	-	TRBJ2-2	CASSVVGSGELFF	TGTGCCAGCAGTGTTGTGGGATCCGGGGAGCTGTTTTTT
TRBV10-3	few	-	TRBJ2-1	CAISQDRNSYNEQFF	TGTGCCATCAGTCAAGACAGGAACTCCTACAATGAGCAGTTCTTC
TRBV6-5	many	-	TRBJ2-5	CASNELRLSQKYF	TGTGCCAGCAACGAATTGCGCCTATCCCAAAAGTACTTC
TRBV4-3	few	-	TRBJ2-3	CASSQDRRGTYTQYF	TGCGCCAGCAGCCAAGATCGGAGAGGGACCTATACGCAGTATTTT
TRBV28	few	-	TRBJ2-7	CASSPLLNSWTAKYEQYF	TGTGCCAGCAGTCCCCTACTGAACTCCTGGACAGCGAAATACGAGCAGTACTTC
TRBV11-3	-	-	TRBJ2-1	CASSSHIVF	TGTGCCAGCAGCTCCCATATAGTCTTC
TRBV7-9	few	-	TRBJ2-3	CASSLRSDTQYF	TGTGCCAGCAGCTTAAGGTCAGATACGCAGTATTTT
TRBV15	many	TRBD1	TRBJ2-3	CATSRGDRDTDTQYF	TGTGCCACCAGCAGAGGCGACAGGGATACAGATACGCAGTATTTT